This T cell receptor beta chain was recorded in a study of cytomegalovirus exposure and HLA in healthy donors. The repertoire was sequenced with immunoSEQ multiplex PCR; TCRdb's copy has only in-frame clones and lacks some. In the table there are about 98,000 clones, 87% of which are singletons. The ends lost 1 base at V and 8 bases at J; junction bases unmatched: 6. The CDR3 consists of 16 residues. Per the germline V gene, CDR1 is MNHEY and CDR2 is SVGAGI. The donors were part of the approximately 120-subject validation cohort, which stood apart from the 666-subject first cohort. Concerning this clone: Its target is unknown.

The study, taken as a whole, reports: Reports showed the classifier diagnosing cytomegalovirus status with high specificity and sensitivity. Many donors shared some public TCRs, even though most TCR sequences were rare. The CMV antigen specificity of a few CMV-associated chains was confirmed through in vitro analysis.

Input material: PBMCs. The clonotype originates from a woman in her twenties or thirties in good health and CMV-seronegative. The rearrangement links TRBV6-5 to TRBJ2-1, with 12 bases that match TRBD1. CDR3 in amino acids: CASSYFGTGGGYEQFF. The CDR3 DNA follows: TGTGCCAGCAGTTACTTCGGGACAGGGGGCGGGTATGAGCAGTTCTTC.